These 5 T cell receptor beta chains originate from one sample sequenced in a study of response to subunit inactivated influenza vaccine (dated by TCRdb to 2017 to 2018). Library preparation was by RT-PCR. Sequencing was carried out with an Illumina HiSeq 2500. The raw public reads went through TCRdb reprocessing: fastp at Q25, MiXCR clone calling, in-frame beta chains kept. Each CDR3 protein appears once, grouped with its most common genes and DNA. Here the sample has about 800,000 distinct CDR3 sequences; 20% to 25% occur a single time. Approximately 10% of the sample is taken by the ten largest. The source material was PBMCs from blood, sampled 5 days after vaccination. These TCRs come from a middle-aged man who received an inactivated influenza vaccine. Donor details come from another sample of the same person, matched by shared clones.

This clonotype was counted a few times. The chain links TRBV12-3 or TRBV12-4 to TRBJ2-1, with TRBD2 as a possible D gene (6 bases). CDR3 size: 17 residues. V lost 6 bases, J lost 0 bases, and 18 bases lay in between. CDR3 loop: CASSRNVLAASYNEQFF. CDR3 sequence (DNA): TGTGCCAGCAGCCGAAACGTATTAGCGGCCTCCTACAATGAGCAGTTCTTC.

The J gene is TRBJ2-1, the V gene TRBV20-1; TRBD2 matches at 10 bases. The junction had 8 bases not matched to a gene; V was cut back by 6 bases and J by 6 bases. The CDR3 covers 14 residues. Per the germline V gene, CDR1 is DFQATT and CDR2 is SNEGSKA (reference sequence). The CDR3 protein is CSAVTGLAINEQFF. CDR3 DNA: TGCAGTGCGGTGACGGGACTAGCGATCAATGAGCAGTTCTTC.

The V call is TRBV4-2, the J call TRBJ2-3; tentatively, D is TRBD2 (6 bases). The germline V gene has CDR1 LGHNA and CDR2 YNFKEQ. With 3 bases removed from V and 6 bases from J, the gap between germline ends came to 22 bases. CDR3 length: 17 amino acids. The CDR3 spells CASSQLKLAKSGDTQYF. Written as DNA, the CDR3 is TGTGCCAGCAGCCAGCTCAAACTAGCAAAAAGTGGGGATACGCAGTATTTT.

This clonotype was recorded many times. This CDR3 reads CASSFRLAGVYEQYF. The CDR3 DNA reads as TGTGCCAGCAGCTTTCGACTAGCGGGAGTCTACGAGCAGTACTTC. This sequence joins TRBV27 and TRBJ2-7; 12 bases fit TRBD2. Germline values: CDR1 MNHEY, CDR2 SMNVEV (reference sequence). CDR3 length equals 15 residues. With V trimmed by 6 bases and J by 3 bases, 6 bases remained unmatched.

In its sample, this clonotype was seen a few times. The chain links TRBV4-1 to TRBJ2-4; 9 positions match TRBD1. CDR3 length: 18 amino acids. V lost 4 bases, J lost 5 bases, and 15 bases stayed unmatched. CDR1 and CDR2 (germline): MGHRA, YSYEKL. CDR3 residues: CASSPEGQGGLLENIQYF. The DNA for the CDR3 is TGCGCCAGCAGCCCCGAGGGACAGGGAGGGTTGTTGGAAAACATTCAGTACTTC.